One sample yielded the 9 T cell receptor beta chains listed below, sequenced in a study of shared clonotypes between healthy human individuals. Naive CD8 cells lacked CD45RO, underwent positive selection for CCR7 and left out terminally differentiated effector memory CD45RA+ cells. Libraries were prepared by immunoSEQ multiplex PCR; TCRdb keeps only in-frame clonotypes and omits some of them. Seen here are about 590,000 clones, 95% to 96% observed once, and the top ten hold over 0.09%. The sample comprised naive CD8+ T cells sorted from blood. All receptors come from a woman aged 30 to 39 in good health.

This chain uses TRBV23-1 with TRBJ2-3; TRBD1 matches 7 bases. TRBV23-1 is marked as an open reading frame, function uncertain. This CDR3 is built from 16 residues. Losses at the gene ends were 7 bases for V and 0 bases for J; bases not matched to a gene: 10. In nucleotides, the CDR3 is TGCGCCAGCAACCATTACAGGGGCGAAAGCACAGATACGCAGTATTTT. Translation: CASNHYRGESTDTQYF.

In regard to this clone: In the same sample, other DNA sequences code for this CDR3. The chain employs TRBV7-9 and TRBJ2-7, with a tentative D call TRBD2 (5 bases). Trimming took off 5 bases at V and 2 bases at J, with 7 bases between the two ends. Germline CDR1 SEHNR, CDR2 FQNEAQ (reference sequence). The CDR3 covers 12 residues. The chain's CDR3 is CASSVGTYEQYF. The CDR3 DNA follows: TGTGCCAGCAGCGTCGGGACCTACGAGCAGTACTTC. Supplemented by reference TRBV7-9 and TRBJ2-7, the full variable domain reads DTGVSQNPRHKITKRGQNVTFRCDPISEHNRLYWYRQTLGQGPEFLTYFQNEAQLEKSRLLSDRFSAERPKGSFSTLEIQRTEQGDSAMYLCASSVGTYEQYFGPGTRLTVT.

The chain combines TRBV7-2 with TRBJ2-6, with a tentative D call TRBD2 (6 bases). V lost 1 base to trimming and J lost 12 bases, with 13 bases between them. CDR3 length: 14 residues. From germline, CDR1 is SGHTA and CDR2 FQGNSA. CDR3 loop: CASSLVGGASVLTF. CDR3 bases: TGTGCCAGCAGCTTAGTCGGGGGAGCTAGCGTCCTGACTTTC.

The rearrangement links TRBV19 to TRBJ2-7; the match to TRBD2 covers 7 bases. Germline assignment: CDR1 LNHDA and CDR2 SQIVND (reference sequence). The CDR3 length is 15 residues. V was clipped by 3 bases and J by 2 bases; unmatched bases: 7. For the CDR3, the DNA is TGTGCCAGTAGTATTGGGCAGCGGGGCCCCTACGAGCAGTACTTC. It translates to CASSIGQRGPYEQYF.

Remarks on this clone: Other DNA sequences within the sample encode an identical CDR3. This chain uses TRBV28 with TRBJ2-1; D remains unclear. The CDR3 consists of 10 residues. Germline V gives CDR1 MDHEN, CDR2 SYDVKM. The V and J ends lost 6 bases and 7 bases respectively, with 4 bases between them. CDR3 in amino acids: CASSSNEQFF. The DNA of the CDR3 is TGTGCCAGCAGCTCAAATGAGCAGTTCTTC.

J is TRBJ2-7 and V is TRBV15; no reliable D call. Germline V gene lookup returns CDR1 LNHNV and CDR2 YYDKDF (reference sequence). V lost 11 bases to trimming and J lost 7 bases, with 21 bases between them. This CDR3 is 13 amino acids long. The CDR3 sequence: CAASNMGVGEQYF. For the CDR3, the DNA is TGTGCCGCCTCCAATATGGGCGTCGGTGAGCAGTACTTC.

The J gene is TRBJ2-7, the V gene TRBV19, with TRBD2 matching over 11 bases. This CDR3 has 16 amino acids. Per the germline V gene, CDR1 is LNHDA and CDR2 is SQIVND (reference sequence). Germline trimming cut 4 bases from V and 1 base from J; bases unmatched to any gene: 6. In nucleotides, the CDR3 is TGTGCCAGTAGTACGCCCCTAGCGGGAGGATCCTACGAGCAGTACTTC. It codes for CASSTPLAGGSYEQYF.

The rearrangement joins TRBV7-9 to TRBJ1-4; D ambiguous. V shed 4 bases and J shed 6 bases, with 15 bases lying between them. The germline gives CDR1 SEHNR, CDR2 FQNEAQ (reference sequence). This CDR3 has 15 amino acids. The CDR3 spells CASSSFETLDEKLFF. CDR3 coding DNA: TGTGCCAGCAGCTCCTTCGAGACGCTTGATGAAAAACTGTTTTTT.

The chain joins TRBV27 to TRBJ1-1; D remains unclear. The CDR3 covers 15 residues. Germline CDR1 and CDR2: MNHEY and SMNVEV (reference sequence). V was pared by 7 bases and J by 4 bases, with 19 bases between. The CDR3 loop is CASNLRYASATEAFF. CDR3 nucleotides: TGTGCCAGCAACCTTAGGTATGCCAGTGCCACTGAAGCTTTCTTT.